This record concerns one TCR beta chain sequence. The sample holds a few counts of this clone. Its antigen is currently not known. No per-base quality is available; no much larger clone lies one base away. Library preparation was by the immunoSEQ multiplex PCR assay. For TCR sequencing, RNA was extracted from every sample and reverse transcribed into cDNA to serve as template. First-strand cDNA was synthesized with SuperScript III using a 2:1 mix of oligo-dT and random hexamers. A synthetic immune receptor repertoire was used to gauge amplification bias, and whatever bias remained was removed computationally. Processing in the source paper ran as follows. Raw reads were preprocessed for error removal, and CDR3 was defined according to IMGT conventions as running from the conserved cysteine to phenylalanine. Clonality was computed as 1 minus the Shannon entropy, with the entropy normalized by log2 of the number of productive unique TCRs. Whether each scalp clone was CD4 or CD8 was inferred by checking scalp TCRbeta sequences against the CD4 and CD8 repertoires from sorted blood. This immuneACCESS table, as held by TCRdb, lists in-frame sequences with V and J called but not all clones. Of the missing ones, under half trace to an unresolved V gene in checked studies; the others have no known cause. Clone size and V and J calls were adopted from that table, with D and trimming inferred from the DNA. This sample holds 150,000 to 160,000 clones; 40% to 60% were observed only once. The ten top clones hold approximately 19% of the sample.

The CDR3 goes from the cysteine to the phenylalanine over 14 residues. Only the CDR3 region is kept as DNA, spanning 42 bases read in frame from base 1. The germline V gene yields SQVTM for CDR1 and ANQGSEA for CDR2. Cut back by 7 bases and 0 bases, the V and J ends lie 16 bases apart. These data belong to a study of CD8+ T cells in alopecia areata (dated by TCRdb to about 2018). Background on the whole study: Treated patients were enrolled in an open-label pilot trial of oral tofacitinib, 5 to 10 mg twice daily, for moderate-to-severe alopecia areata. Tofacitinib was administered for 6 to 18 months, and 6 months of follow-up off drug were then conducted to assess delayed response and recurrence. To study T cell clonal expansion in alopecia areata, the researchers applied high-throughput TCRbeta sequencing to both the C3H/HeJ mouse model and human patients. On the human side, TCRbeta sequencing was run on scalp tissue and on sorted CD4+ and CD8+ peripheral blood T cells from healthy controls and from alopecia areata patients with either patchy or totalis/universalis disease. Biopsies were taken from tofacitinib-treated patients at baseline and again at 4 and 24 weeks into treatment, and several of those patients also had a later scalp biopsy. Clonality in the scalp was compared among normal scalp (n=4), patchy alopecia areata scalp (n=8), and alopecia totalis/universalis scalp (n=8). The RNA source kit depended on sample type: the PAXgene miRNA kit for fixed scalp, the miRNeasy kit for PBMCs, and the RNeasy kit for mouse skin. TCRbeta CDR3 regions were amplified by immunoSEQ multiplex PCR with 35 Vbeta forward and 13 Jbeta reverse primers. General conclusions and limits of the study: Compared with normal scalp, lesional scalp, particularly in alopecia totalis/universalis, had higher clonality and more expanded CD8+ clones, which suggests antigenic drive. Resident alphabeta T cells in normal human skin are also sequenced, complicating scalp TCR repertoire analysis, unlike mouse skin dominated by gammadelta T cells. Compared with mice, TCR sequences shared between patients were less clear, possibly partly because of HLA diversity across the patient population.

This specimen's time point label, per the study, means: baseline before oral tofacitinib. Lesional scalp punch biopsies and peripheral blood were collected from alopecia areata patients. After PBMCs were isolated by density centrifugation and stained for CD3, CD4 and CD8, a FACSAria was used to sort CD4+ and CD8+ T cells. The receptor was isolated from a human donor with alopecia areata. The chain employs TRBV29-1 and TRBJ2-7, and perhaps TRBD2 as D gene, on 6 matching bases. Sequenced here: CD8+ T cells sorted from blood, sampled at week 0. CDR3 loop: CSARGGSHSYEQYF. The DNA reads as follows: TGCAGCGCCCGCGGAGGGTCCCACTCCTACGAGCAGTACTTC.